These T cell receptor beta chains were read from a single sample in a study of T cells expressing NK-cell markers. TCRdb re-called the 5' RACE reads; one entry per CDR3 protein, DNA not given. In all, the sample yields 200,000 to 300,000 distinct CDR3 sequences. Sequences were obtained from blood T cells: a sorted CD56 or NKG2C T cell subset, CD4+ or CD8+ T cells, or bulk PBMC T cells (not recorded which). The source of these receptors is a man aged 18 to 29 in good health. Each CDR3 is given with its conserved first and last residue. Each record gives: J gene, CDR3 length, V gene, CDR3 protein.

TRBJ2-2	14	TRBV6-5	CASREGPNTGELFF
TRBJ1-4	14	TRBV12-3/TRBV12-4	CASSPHGRGEKLFF
TRBJ2-7	12	TRBV6-2/TRBV6-3	CASGGGSDEQYF
TRBJ2-5	15	TRBV30	CAWSGWTDKRETQYF
TRBJ2-7	11	TRBV18	CASSPGIEQYF
TRBJ2-1	18	TRBV9	CASSPRTSGSSSYNEQFF
TRBJ2-3	15	TRBV24-1	CATSDSGQGEDTQYF
TRBJ1-2	13	TRBV12-3/TRBV12-4	CASSPGPTYGYTF
TRBJ2-2	17	TRBV5-4	CASSLAGGKIGTGELFF
TRBJ1-1	15	TRBV5-6	CASSSGQGGNTEAFF
TRBJ2-1	14	TRBV29-1	CSAPVGGSYNEQFF
TRBJ2-4	19	TRBV5-1	CASSWGETPGPKAKNIQYF
TRBJ2-1	14	TRBV5-1	CASRRPYQYNEQFF